This T cell receptor (beta chain) was sequenced for a study of cytomegalovirus exposure and HLA in healthy donors (dated by TCRdb to 2017 to 2019). Background on the whole study: A later analysis indicated that the 90 to 150 validation repertoires were generated on the platform also employed for the approximately 690 repertoires of the first cohort. The study aimed to test whether cataloging public T cell receptors could reveal signatures of past pathogen exposure. In addition to the first cohort of approximately 650 subjects, a separate validation cohort of 120 different subjects was used. The study combined high-throughput TCR immunosequencing, statistical association of individual TCRs with disease status, and machine learning to predict cytomegalovirus infection status. The research as a whole found: The validation cohort had no HLA typing available for a later analysis, so co-occurrence within that cohort was assessed over all 120 or so repertoires. Subsequent analysis determined that TCRs grouped into clusters in the first cohort also showed a tendency toward co-occurrence across the roughly 120 validation repertoires, and 94% of cluster scores exceeded 0. Cytomegalovirus status was reported to be diagnosed by the classifier with high specificity and sensitivity in both the original and validation cohorts. A total of 164 TCR beta chains were listed by the study as associated with cytomegalovirus. According to the authors, the approach could potentially be generalized to other disease states and immunological phenotypes. A few of the identified cytomegalovirus-associated TCR beta chains were confirmed in vitro to be specific for cytomegalovirus antigens. Most TCR sequences were seen in very few donors, while some public TCRs were found in many individuals.

Separate from the approximately 700-subject first cohort, the validation cohort of around 130 subjects was the group to which the donors belonged. This clone was seen more than once but under ten times. It lacks a known antigen. Base quality data are lacking; no much larger clone is found one base away. In the germline V gene, CDR1 corresponds to MDHEN and CDR2 to SYDVKM. The junction carries 13 bases between V and J, which are trimmed by 3 bases and 8 bases respectively. The CDR3 sequence holds 13 residues, the cysteine and phenylalanine included. The entry retains the CDR3 DNA only, 39 bases that are in frame from base 1. The library was generated by the immunoSEQ multiplex PCR assay. From the authors' description of their analysis: A statistical classification framework was developed to diagnose cytomegalovirus status using the catalog of TCR beta chain sequences. TCRdb took over this immuneACCESS table, retaining in-frame rearrangements with V and J assigned. Such tables are incomplete; in checked studies, under half of the missing clones stem from an unresolved V gene, and the remainder is unexplained. V and J calls and clone size are given by that table; D and trimming were obtained from the DNA. Within this sample are hundreds of thousands of clones, with over 75% of them counted one time only. Jointly, the top ten make up about 12% of the sample.

The clonotype comes from a man younger than 35 in good health and CMV-seropositive. Input material: PBMCs. Here the chain combines TRBV28 and TRBJ1-2; the D gene cannot be resolved reliably. In nucleotides, the sequence is TGTGCCAGCAGTTTGCTGGGAAACGGAGGCTACACCTTC. This translates into CASSLLGNGGYTF.